What follows are 2 T cell receptor beta chains derived from one specimen sequenced in a study of cytomegalovirus exposure and HLA in healthy donors. The PCR made use of 60 Vbeta and 13 Jbeta primers. The data were produced by immunoSEQ multiplex PCR, yet TCRdb's version contains in-frame clones alone and is incomplete. The sample includes 95,000 to 110,000 clones, over 65% of them seen just once. Sequencing was done on a sample of PBMCs. These receptors came from a woman aged 40-49 years in good health and CMV-seronegative.

This clone came up a few times. This chain joins TRBV7-9 and TRBJ1-1; 7 nucleotides match TRBD1. Looked up from germline, CDR1 is SEHNR and CDR2 is FQNEAQ (reference sequence). Trimming cost V 4 bases and J 5 bases; bases outside gene matches: 13. The length of the CDR3 is 16 residues. CDR3: CASSYDRALSGTEAFF. The CDR3 DNA reads as TGTGCCAGCAGCTACGACAGGGCTCTAAGTGGGACTGAAGCTTTCTTT.

This clone was seen only once. V gene TRBV4-3 combines with J gene TRBJ1-5, with D unclear. This CDR3 has 13 amino acids. Trimming stripped 4 bases from V and 4 bases from J, with 8 bases between. Germline-derived CDR1 and CDR2 are LGHNA and YSLEER. CDR3 nucleotides: TGCGCCAGCAGCCTCAGAGGGAATCAGCCCCAGCATTTT. This translates into CASSLRGNQPQHF.